These T cell receptor beta chains were read from a single sample in a study of shared clonotypes between healthy human individuals. Some clones are missing from TCRdb's copy, which holds only in-frame ones; the method was immunoSEQ multiplex PCR. Here the sample spans about half a million clones, roughly 83% being singletons. The sample comprised PBMCs. The receptors come from a woman in her thirties or forties in good health. Some clones in this sample may be carry-over from other donors' samples. Both conserved end residues are part of each CDR3. The D gene is left open where the match is weak. Expanded clones get a size class; other rows say once, few or many, or leave the size out.

clone size: -
V gene: TRBV7-3
J gene: TRBJ2-1
D gene: -
CDR3 DNA: TGTGCCAGCAGCTTTCGGGGGTTCGCCGATGAGCAGTTCTTC
CDR3 protein: CASSFRGFADEQFF

clone size: -
V gene: TRBV7-2
J gene: TRBJ2-7
D gene: TRBD2
CDR3 DNA: TGTGCCAGCAGCTTAAGGGGGACTAGCGGGTATTACCCCTACGAGCAGTACTTC
CDR3 protein: CASSLRGTSGYYPYEQYF

clone size: -
V gene: TRBV5-1
J gene: TRBJ2-7
D gene: -
CDR3 DNA: TGCGCCAGCAGCCTAAGCCGATCCGGGGCAAAGGACTACGAGCAGTACTTC
CDR3 protein: CASSLSRSGAKDYEQYF

clone size: -
V gene: TRBV19
J gene: TRBJ2-7
D gene: TRBD1
CDR3 DNA: TGTGCCAGTAGTATGGGGGACAGGCCACCCTACGAGCAGTACTTC
CDR3 protein: CASSMGDRPPYEQYF

clone size: -
V gene: TRBV7-2
J gene: TRBJ2-1
D gene: -
CDR3 DNA: TGTGCCAGCAGCCGCACCCCGGGACCAGTCAATGAGCAGTTCTTC
CDR3 protein: CASSRTPGPVNEQFF

clone size: few
V gene: TRBV28
J gene: TRBJ2-7
D gene: TRBD1
CDR3 DNA: TGTGCCAGCAGTCAAAACACAGGGGGTTCCTCCTACGAGCAGTACTTC
CDR3 protein: CASSQNTGGSSYEQYF

clone size: few
V gene: TRBV30
J gene: TRBJ1-1
D gene: -
CDR3 DNA: TGTGCCTGGAGCCCGGACAGGAACACTGAAGCTTTCTTT
CDR3 protein: CAWSPDRNTEAFF

clone size: -
V gene: TRBV6-6
J gene: TRBJ2-7
D gene: -
CDR3 DNA: TGTGCCAGCAGTTACTCACAGGGACCCTACGAGCAGTACTTC
CDR3 protein: CASSYSQGPYEQYF

clone size: -
V gene: TRBV28
J gene: TRBJ1-2
D gene: -
CDR3 DNA: TGTGCCAGCACCCCGGGGGCCCCCAGATATGGCTACACCTTC
CDR3 protein: CASTPGAPRYGYTF

clone size: -
V gene: TRBV11-2
J gene: TRBJ1-2
D gene: -
CDR3 DNA: TGTGCCAGCAGCTTAGGTGAGGCGTCCGGCTATGGCTACACCTTC
CDR3 protein: CASSLGEASGYGYTF

clone size: -
V gene: TRBV5-4
J gene: TRBJ2-7
D gene: TRBD2
CDR3 DNA: TGTGCCAGCAGCTTGGCCGGGACTAGATTATCCTACGAGCAGTACTTC
CDR3 protein: CASSLAGTRLSYEQYF

clone size: once
V gene: TRBV28
J gene: TRBJ2-5
D gene: TRBD1
CDR3 DNA: TGTGCCAGCAGTACTCAGGGGGCCGGAGAGACCCAGTACTTC
CDR3 protein: CASSTQGAGETQYF

clone size: -
V gene: TRBV5-1
J gene: TRBJ2-1
D gene: TRBD2
CDR3 DNA: TGCGCCAGCAGCTTGGGGGCGGGAGGGAGGTACAATGAGCAGTTCTTC
CDR3 protein: CASSLGAGGRYNEQFF

clone size: once
V gene: TRBV5-8
J gene: TRBJ2-7
D gene: -
CDR3 DNA: TGTGCCAGCAGCTTGAGGGGCGGAGTTGGTCTCCACTACGAGCAGTACTTC
CDR3 protein: CASSLRGGVGLHYEQYF

clone size: -
V gene: TRBV7-2
J gene: TRBJ2-3
D gene: TRBD2
CDR3 DNA: TGTGCCAGCAGCCTCGCTAGCGGTTTGGGGCTAGATACGCAGTATTTT
CDR3 protein: CASSLASGLGLDTQYF

clone size: few
V gene: TRBV11-2
J gene: TRBJ2-5
D gene: -
CDR3 DNA: TGTGCCAGCAGCCCGATCAAGAGACAAGAGACCCAGTACTTC
CDR3 protein: CASSPIKRQETQYF

clone size: -
V gene: TRBV19
J gene: TRBJ2-5
D gene: TRBD2
CDR3 DNA: TGTGCCAGTAGTATGGAGCTAGCGGGCGGGACCCAGTACTTC
CDR3 protein: CASSMELAGGTQYF

clone size: -
V gene: TRBV4-2
J gene: TRBJ2-7
D gene: -
CDR3 DNA: TGTGCCAGCAGCCAAGAAGGGTCCCTCGTTGATGAATCTGGGGAGCAGTACTTC
CDR3 protein: CASSQEGSLVDESGEQYF

clone size: few
V gene: TRBV10-1
J gene: TRBJ1-4
D gene: -
CDR3 DNA: TGCGCCAGCAGTGATAAAGGGGCCAATGAAAAACTGTTTTTT
CDR3 protein: CASSDKGANEKLFF

clone size: -
V gene: TRBV4-1
J gene: TRBJ2-7
D gene: -
CDR3 DNA: TGCGCCAGCAGCCCCCAGGGAATCAGGAACGAGCAGTACTTC
CDR3 protein: CASSPQGIRNEQYF

clone size: -
V gene: TRBV25-1
J gene: TRBJ2-1
D gene: -
CDR3 DNA: TGTGCCAGCAGCGCGACGGCCCTGGGCTTCTACAATGAGCAGTTCTTC
CDR3 protein: CASSATALGFYNEQFF

clone size: -
V gene: TRBV28
J gene: TRBJ2-7
D gene: -
CDR3 DNA: TGTGCCAGCAGTACTCGACAGGCCTACGAGCAGTACTTC
CDR3 protein: CASSTRQAYEQYF

clone size: -
V gene: TRBV7-6
J gene: TRBJ1-4
D gene: TRBD1
CDR3 DNA: TGTGCCAGCAGCCCGAATCCGGGACAGGGAGGGGAAAAACTGTTTTTT
CDR3 protein: CASSPNPGQGGEKLFF

clone size: -
V gene: TRBV30
J gene: TRBJ1-5
D gene: TRBD1
CDR3 DNA: TGTGCCTACACAAGGGACAGGGATCAGCCCCAGCATTTT
CDR3 protein: CAYTRDRDQPQHF

clone size: few
V gene: TRBV5-1
J gene: TRBJ2-3
D gene: -
CDR3 DNA: TGCGCCAGCACGGGGACTGCAACAGATACGCAGTATTTT
CDR3 protein: CASTGTATDTQYF

clone size: -
V gene: TRBV28
J gene: TRBJ2-3
D gene: -
CDR3 DNA: TGTGCCAGCAGTTTACCCTGGGTTACGCAGTATTTT
CDR3 protein: CASSLPWVTQYF

clone size: -
V gene: TRBV28
J gene: TRBJ2-6
D gene: TRBD2
CDR3 DNA: TGTGCCATCGGACTAGAATTCTCTGGGGCCAACGTCCTGACTTTC
CDR3 protein: CAIGLEFSGANVLTF

clone size: -
V gene: TRBV9
J gene: TRBJ2-7
D gene: -
CDR3 DNA: TGTGCCAGCGGGCAAGGCGGTGGGGGCAGCTACGAGCAGTACTTC
CDR3 protein: CASGQGGGGSYEQYF

clone size: -
V gene: TRBV5-1
J gene: TRBJ1-1
D gene: -
CDR3 DNA: TGCGCCAGCAGCCCCGGGGGGAGGGCTGAAGCTTTCTTT
CDR3 protein: CASSPGGRAEAFF

clone size: -
V gene: TRBV7-3
J gene: TRBJ2-2
D gene: TRBD1
CDR3 DNA: TGTGCCAGTGCCCCGGACAGGGTTGGCGGGGAGCTGTTTTTT
CDR3 protein: CASAPDRVGGELFF

clone size: few
V gene: TRBV28
J gene: TRBJ2-7
D gene: -
CDR3 DNA: TGTGCCAGCAGTGCTCCCAGGGGGGTCTCCTACGAGCAGTACTTC
CDR3 protein: CASSAPRGVSYEQYF